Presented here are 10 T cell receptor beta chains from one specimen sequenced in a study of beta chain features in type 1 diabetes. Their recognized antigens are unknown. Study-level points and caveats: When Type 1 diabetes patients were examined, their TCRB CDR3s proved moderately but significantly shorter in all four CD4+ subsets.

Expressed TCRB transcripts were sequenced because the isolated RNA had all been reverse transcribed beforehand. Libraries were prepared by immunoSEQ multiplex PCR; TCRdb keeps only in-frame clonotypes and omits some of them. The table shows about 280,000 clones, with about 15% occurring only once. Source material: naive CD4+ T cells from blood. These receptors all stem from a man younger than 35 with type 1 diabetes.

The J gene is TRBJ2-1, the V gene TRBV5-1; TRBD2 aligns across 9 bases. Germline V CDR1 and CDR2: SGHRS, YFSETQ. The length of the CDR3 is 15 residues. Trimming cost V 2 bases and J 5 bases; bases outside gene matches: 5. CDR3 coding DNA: TGCGCCAGCAGCTTTCGACTAGCGGTAAACAATGAGCAGTTCTTC. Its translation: CASSFRLAVNNEQFF. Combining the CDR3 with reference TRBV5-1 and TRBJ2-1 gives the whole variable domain KAGVTQTPRYLIKTRGQQVTLSCSPISGHRSVSWYQQTPGQGLQFLFEYFSETQRNKGNFPGRFSGRQFSNSRSEMNVSTLELGDSALYLCASSFRLAVNNEQFFGPGTRLTVL.

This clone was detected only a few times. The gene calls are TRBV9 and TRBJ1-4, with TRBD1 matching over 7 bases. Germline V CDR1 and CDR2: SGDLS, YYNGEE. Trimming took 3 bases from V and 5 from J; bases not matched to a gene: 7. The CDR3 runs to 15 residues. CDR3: CASSGRTGGNEKLFF. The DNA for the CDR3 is TGTGCCAGCAGCGGCCGGACAGGCGGAAATGAAAAACTGTTTTTT.

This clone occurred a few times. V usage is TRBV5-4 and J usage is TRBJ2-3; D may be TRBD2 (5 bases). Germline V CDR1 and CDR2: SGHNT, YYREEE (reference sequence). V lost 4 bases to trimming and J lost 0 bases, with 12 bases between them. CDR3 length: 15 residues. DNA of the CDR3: TGTGCCAGCAGCACAAAGCGGACTAGCACAGATACGCAGTATTTT. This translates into CASSTKRTSTDTQYF.

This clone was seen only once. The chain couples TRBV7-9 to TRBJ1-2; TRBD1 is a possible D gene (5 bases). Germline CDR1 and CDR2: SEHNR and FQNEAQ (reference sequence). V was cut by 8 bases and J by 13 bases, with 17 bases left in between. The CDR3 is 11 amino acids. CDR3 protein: CASALQESFTF. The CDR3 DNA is TGTGCCAGCGCTTTACAGGAGAGTTTCACCTTC.

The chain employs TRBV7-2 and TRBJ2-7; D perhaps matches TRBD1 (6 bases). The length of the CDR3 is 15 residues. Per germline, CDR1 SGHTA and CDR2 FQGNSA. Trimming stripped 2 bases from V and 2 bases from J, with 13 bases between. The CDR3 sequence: CASSLTRDTTYEQYF. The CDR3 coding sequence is TGTGCCAGCAGCTTAACTCGGGACACCACCTACGAGCAGTACTTC.

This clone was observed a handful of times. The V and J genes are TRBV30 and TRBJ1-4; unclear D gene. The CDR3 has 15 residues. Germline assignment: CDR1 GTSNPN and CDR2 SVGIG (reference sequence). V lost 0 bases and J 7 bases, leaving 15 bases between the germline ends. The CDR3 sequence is CAWSVRTLGGEKLFF. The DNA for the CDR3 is TGTGCCTGGAGTGTACGCACACTCGGAGGTGAAAAACTGTTTTTT.

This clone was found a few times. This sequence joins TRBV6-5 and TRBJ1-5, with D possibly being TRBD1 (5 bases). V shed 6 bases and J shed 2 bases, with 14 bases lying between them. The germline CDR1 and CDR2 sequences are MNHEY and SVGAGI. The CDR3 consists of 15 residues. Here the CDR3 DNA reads TGTGCCAGCAGAACTAGGGGAGGCGGCAATCAGCCCCAGCATTTT. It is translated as CASRTRGGGNQPQHF.

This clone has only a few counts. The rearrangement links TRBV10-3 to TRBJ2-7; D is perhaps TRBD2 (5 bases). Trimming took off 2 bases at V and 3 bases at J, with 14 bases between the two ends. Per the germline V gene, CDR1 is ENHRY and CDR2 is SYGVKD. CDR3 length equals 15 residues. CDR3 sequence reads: CAISEGERRIYEQYF. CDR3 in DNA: TGTGCCATCAGTGAGGGGGAAAGGAGGATCTACGAGCAGTACTTC.

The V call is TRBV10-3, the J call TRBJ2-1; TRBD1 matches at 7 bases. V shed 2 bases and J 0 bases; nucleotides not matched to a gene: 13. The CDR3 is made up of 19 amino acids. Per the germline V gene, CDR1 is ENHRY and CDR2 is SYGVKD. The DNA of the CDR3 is TGTGCCATCAGTGAGCCCCCTCGGACAGGTCAAAGCTCCTACAATGAGCAGTTCTTC. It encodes CAISEPPRTGQSSYNEQFF.

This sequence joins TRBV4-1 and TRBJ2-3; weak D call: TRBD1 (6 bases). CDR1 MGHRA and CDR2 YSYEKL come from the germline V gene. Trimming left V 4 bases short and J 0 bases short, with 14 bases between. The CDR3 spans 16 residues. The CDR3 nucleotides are TGCGCCAGCAGCCCCCCAGGGGCGTCTAGCACAGATACGCAGTATTTT. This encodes CASSPPGASSTDTQYF.